Below, 22 T cell receptor beta chains from the same sample are listed, as sequenced in a study of T cells in Graves' hyperthyroidism and ophthalmopathy. TCR beta CDR3 regions were amplified from RNA. HTBI primers were employed in a first-round RT-PCR of the TCR CDR3. In TCRdb, the multiplex PCR reads were re-called with MiXCR into one record per CDR3 protein. The sample carries some 690,000 distinct CDR3 sequences, 15% to 20% recorded once. Sequenced material: blood. The receptors derive from a man aged 45 to 65 with Graves' hyperthyroidism.

This clonotype has at least ten counts. This sequence joins TRBV11-2 and TRBJ2-7; tentatively, D is TRBD1 or TRBD2 (5 bases each). In germline, CDR1 is SGHAT, CDR2 FQNNGV. Trimming removed 5 bases from V and 7 bases from J, with 15 bases in between. The CDR3 totals 13 residues. The CDR3 loop reads CASSPGTRTEQYF. The CDR3 DNA follows: TGTGCCAGCAGCCCTGGGACCCGAACGGAGCAGTACTTC.

J is TRBJ2-2 and V is TRBV9, with 9 bases lining up with TRBD2. Trimming took 4 bases from V and 6 from J; bases not matched to a gene: 10. CDR3 size: 16 residues. CDR1 is SGDLS, CDR2 YYNGEE, per germline. CDR3: CASSPHPAGGSGELFF. CDR3 DNA: TGTGCCAGCAGCCCCCATCCAGCGGGAGGATCCGGGGAGCTGTTTTTT.

This clonotype was observed many times. The chain is built from TRBV7-8 and TRBJ2-7; D tentatively fits TRBD1 or TRBD2 (5 bases each). The CDR3 loop spans 13 amino acids. The V end lost 5 bases, the J end lost 3 bases, and 11 bases lay between the germline ends. Germline values: CDR1 SGHVS, CDR2 FQNEAQ. The CDR3: CASSPGPLYEQYF. As DNA, the CDR3 is TGTGCCAGCAGCCCGGGACCCCTCTACGAGCAGTACTTC.

In this sample, this clonotype turned up once. The chain links TRBV5-1 to TRBJ2-5, with TRBD2 identical over 13 bases. V gave up 2 bases and J gave up 4 bases; unmatched junction bases: 5. This CDR3 spans 16 amino acids. Germline V gene lookup returns CDR1 SGHRS and CDR2 YFSETQ. In DNA, the CDR3 is TGCGCCAGCAGCTTTTCGGGACTAGCGGGAAGAGAGACCCAGTACTTC. Its translation is CASSFSGLAGRETQYF. The full variable domain, completed using reference TRBV5-1 and TRBJ2-5, is KAGVTQTPRYLIKTRGQQVTLSCSPISGHRSVSWYQQTPGQGLQFLFEYFSETQRNKGNFPGRFSGRQFSNSRSEMNVSTLELGDSALYLCASSFSGLAGRETQYFGPGTRLLVL.

The sample holds many counts of this clonotype. The chain couples TRBV7-9 to TRBJ1-2; D gene unclear. Germline CDR1 is SEHNR and CDR2 is FQNEAQ (reference sequence). Deletions cut 2 bases from V and 4 bases from J, with 17 bases between. The CDR3 has 16 residues. CDR3 bases: TGTGCCAGCAGCTTACTATTGGAGCTTTCTTCCTATGGCTACACCTTC. Translating it yields CASSLLLELSSYGYTF.

Many counts were recorded for this clonotype. The chain combines TRBV27 with TRBJ2-2; D unclear. CDR1 is MNHEY and CDR2 is SMNVEV in the germline V gene (reference sequence). Trimming took 5 bases from V and 2 from J, leaving 15 bases between them. CDR3 size: 16 residues. The CDR3 sequence is CASSPTVEQNTGELFF. The CDR3 nucleotides are TGTGCCAGCAGTCCCACCGTGGAACAAAACACCGGGGAGCTGTTTTTT.

The sample holds many counts of this clonotype. The V call is TRBV30, the J call TRBJ1-6; D is uncertain. Germline V gene lookup returns CDR1 GTSNPN and CDR2 SVGIG (reference sequence). V dropped 5 bases and J dropped 0 bases, with 14 bases sitting between them. CDR3 length: 16 amino acids. In DNA, the CDR3 is TGTGCCTGGGGGATTCGCTCAAGCTCCTATAATTCACCCCTCCACTTT. Translation: CAWGIRSSSYNSPLHF.

This clonotype was observed at least ten times. The V call is TRBV29-1, the J call TRBJ1-1; possible D gene TRBD1, 5 bases. Germline CDR1 SQVTM, CDR2 ANQGSEA. The V end was cut by 3 bases, the J end by 1 base, with 9 bases between. CDR3 length equals 13 residues. The CDR3 DNA follows: TGCAGCGTTGACAGGGCAGAGAACACTGAAGCTTTCTTT. Protein sequence: CSVDRAENTEAFF.

This clonotype was seen repeatedly, ten times or more. The chain recombines TRBV28 with TRBJ1-4; tentatively, D is TRBD1 (5 bases). The CDR3 spans 17 residues. Between the trimmed V and J ends, which lost 7 bases and 4 bases, there was a span of 22 bases. Germline V gives CDR1 MDHEN, CDR2 SYDVKM. The CDR3 loop is CASTPAGTGGFNEKLFF. The DNA for the CDR3 is TGTGCCAGCACCCCCGCCGGGACGGGGGGTTTTAATGAAAAACTGTTTTTT.

This clonotype was seen only a few times. This chain connects TRBV7-2 to TRBJ2-3; possibly TRBD1 for D (5 bases). V shed 2 bases and J shed 4 bases, with 13 bases lying between them. The germline gives CDR1 SGHTA, CDR2 FQGNSA. This CDR3 is built from 15 residues. The CDR3 region is CASSLFGTGSDTQYF. CDR3 nucleotides: TGTGCCAGCAGCTTATTTGGTACAGGCTCAGATACGCAGTATTTT.

The chain carries TRBV5-6 and TRBJ1-4, with 11 bases lining up with TRBD1. This CDR3 comprises 14 residues. V trimming: 3 bases; J trimming: 6 bases; junction bases outside the gene matches: 1. Germline loops: CDR1 SGHDT, CDR2 YYEEEE. The CDR3 sequence is CASSWTGGYEKLFF. In DNA, the CDR3 is TGTGCCAGCAGCTGGACAGGGGGCTATGAAAAACTGTTTTTT.

In its sample, this clonotype was seen many times. The chain couples TRBV2 to TRBJ2-7, with D hard to call. The V gene lost 6 bases and the J gene lost 0 bases, with 12 bases spanning the gap. Germline V gives CDR1 SNHLY, CDR2 FYNNEI. This CDR3 region has 14 residues. CDR3 protein: CASRGIGSSYEQYF. The DNA for the CDR3 is TGTGCCAGCAGGGGTATTGGCAGCTCCTACGAGCAGTACTTC.

The chain links TRBV15 to TRBJ2-3, with TRBD2 matching 12 bases. Germline trimming cut 0 bases from V and 3 bases from J; bases unmatched to any gene: 7. The CDR3 runs 18 residues. CDR1 is LNHNV and CDR2 is YYDKDF in the germline V gene (reference sequence). CDR3: CATSRDRGLAGGTDTQYF. CDR3 nucleotides: TGTGCCACCAGCAGAGATAGGGGGCTAGCGGGAGGGACAGATACGCAGTATTTT.

The sample holds a few counts of this clonotype. The rearrangement links TRBV19 to TRBJ2-6, with a possible D match to TRBD2 (5 bases). Germline V CDR1 and CDR2: LNHDA, SQIVND (reference sequence). Trimming removed 5 bases at V and 4 bases at J, with 18 bases between. The CDR3 is made up of 17 amino acids. The CDR3 region is CASSPRVAGSGANVLTF. The CDR3, as DNA: TGTGCCAGTAGTCCCCGGGTCGCGGGTTCAGGGGCCAACGTCCTGACTTTC.

This clonotype has just a few counts. This chain joins TRBV6-2 or TRBV6-3 and TRBJ1-1; no definite D call. Germline CDR1 reads MNHEY; CDR2 reads SVGEGT. The CDR3 runs 14 residues. Trimming took off 3 bases at V and 1 base at J, with 9 bases between the two ends. CDR3: CASSYRAENTEAFF. The DNA for the CDR3 is TGTGCCAGCAGTTATAGGGCGGAGAACACTGAAGCTTTCTTT.

The rearrangement links TRBV28 to TRBJ1-2; TRBD1 is a possible D gene (6 bases). V dropped 6 bases and J dropped 4 bases, with 18 bases sitting between them. The CDR3 covers 15 residues. The V gene's germline CDR1 is MDHEN and CDR2 SYDVKM. Here the CDR3 reads CASSSLQGPFYGYTF. In DNA form, the CDR3 reads TGTGCCAGCAGCAGCCTCCAGGGGCCGTTCTATGGCTACACCTTC.

This clonotype was found many times. The chain employs TRBV20-1 and TRBJ1-5, with D uncertain. This CDR3 has 13 residues. V was shortened by 0 bases and J by 6 bases, with 9 bases between the two germline ends. Germline V gene lookup returns CDR1 DFQATT and CDR2 SNEGSKA (reference sequence). CDR3: CSAREGGSQPQHF. The CDR3 nucleotides read TGCAGTGCTAGAGAAGGAGGGAGTCAGCCCCAGCATTTT.

The chain uses TRBV5-1 and TRBJ2-1, with 10 positions matching TRBD1. V was clipped by 4 bases and J by 2 bases; unmatched bases: 6. This CDR3 comprises 16 residues. The germline gives CDR1 SGHRS, CDR2 YFSETQ. CDR3 nucleotides: TGCGCCAGCAGCGACCGGGACAGGGGTGCCTACAATGAGCAGTTCTTC. It codes for CASSDRDRGAYNEQFF.

The CDR3 sequence is CSAPSSGTPDREQFF. For the CDR3, the DNA is TGCAGTGCGCCATCTTCCGGGACTCCGGATCGTGAGCAGTTCTTC. The genes are TRBV20-1 and TRBJ2-1; TRBD2 might be the D (6 bases). Germline CDR1 is DFQATT and CDR2 is SNEGSKA (reference sequence). The CDR3 sequence is 15 residues long. V lost 6 bases and J lost 9, with 24 bases in between.

This clonotype appeared many times. The genes are TRBV2 and TRBJ2-7; 7 nucleotides agree with TRBD2. Germline V CDR1 and CDR2: SNHLY, FYNNEI. The CDR3 sequence is 15 residues long. V shed 2 bases and J 5 bases; nucleotides not matched to a gene: 9. CDR3 sequence: CASSEIRLARDEQYF. The CDR3 nucleotides read TGTGCCAGCAGTGAAATAAGACTAGCTCGGGACGAGCAGTACTTC.

This sequence joins TRBV29-1 and TRBJ2-7; D is undetermined. Germline-derived CDR1 and CDR2 are SQVTM and ANQGSEA. V was clipped by 1 base and J by 7 bases, with 14 bases between them. This CDR3 comprises 13 residues. CDR3 nucleotide sequence: TGCAGCGTTGAAGTTTATAGGTTTGGGGAGCAGTACTTC. Translated, it gives CSVEVYRFGEQYF.

This clonotype has a count of ten or more. The chain couples TRBV18 to TRBJ1-1; 8 positions agree with TRBD1. This CDR3 has 13 amino acids. With 3 bases clipped from V and 10 bases from J, the junction kept 7 bases outside the gene matches. From germline, CDR1 is KGHSH and CDR2 LQKENI. The CDR3 is CASSPWTGRGAFF. CDR3 in DNA: TGTGCCAGCTCACCCTGGACAGGGAGAGGAGCTTTCTTT.